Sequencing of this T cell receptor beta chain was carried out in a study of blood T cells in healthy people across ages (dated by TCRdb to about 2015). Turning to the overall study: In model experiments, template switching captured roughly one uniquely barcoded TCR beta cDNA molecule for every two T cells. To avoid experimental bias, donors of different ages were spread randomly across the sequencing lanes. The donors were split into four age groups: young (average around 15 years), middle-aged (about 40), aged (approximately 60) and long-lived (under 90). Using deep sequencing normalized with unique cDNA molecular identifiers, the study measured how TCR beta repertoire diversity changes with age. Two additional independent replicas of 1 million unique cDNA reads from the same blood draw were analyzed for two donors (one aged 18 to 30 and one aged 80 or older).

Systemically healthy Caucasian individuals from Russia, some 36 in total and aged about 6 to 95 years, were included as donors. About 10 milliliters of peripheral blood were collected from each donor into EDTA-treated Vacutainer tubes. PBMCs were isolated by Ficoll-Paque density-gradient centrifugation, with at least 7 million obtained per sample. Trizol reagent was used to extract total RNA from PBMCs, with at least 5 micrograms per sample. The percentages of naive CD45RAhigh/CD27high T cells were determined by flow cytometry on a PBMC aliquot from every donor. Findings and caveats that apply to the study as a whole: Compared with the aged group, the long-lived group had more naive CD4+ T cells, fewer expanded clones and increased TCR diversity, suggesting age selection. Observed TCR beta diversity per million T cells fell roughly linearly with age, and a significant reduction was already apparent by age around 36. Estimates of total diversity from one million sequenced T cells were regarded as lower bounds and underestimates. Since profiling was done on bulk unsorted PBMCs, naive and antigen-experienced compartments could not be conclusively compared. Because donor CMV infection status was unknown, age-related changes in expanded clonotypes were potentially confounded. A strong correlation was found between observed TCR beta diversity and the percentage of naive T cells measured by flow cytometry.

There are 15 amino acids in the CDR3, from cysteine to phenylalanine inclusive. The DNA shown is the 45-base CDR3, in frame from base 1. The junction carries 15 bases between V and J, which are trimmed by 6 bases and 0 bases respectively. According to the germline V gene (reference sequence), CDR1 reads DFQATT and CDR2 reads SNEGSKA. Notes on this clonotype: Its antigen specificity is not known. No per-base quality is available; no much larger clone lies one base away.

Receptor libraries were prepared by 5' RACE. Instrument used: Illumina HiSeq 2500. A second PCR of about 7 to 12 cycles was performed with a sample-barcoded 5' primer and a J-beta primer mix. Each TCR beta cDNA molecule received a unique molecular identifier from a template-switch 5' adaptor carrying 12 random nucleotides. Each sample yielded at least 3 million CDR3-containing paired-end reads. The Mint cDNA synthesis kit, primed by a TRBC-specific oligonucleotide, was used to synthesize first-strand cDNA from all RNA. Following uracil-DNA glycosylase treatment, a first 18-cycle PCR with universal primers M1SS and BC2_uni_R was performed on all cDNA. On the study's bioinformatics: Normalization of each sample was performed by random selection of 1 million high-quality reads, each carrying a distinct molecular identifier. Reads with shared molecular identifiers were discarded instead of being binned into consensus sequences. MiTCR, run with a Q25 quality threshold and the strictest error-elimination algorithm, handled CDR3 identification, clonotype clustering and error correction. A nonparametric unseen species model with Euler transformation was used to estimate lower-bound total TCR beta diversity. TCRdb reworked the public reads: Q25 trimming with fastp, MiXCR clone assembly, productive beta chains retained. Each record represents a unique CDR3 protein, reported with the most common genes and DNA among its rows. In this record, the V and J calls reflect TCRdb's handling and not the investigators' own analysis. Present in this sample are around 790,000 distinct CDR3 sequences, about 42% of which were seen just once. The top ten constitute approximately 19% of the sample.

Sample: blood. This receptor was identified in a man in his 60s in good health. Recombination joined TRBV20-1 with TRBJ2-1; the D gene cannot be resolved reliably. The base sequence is TGCAGTGCCTCCTTTTCCCAGAGCTCCTACAATGAGCAGTTCTTC. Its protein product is CSASFSQSSYNEQFF.